The rows below give T cell receptor beta chains drawn from one sample of a study of blood T cell repertoires in COVID-19. Method: immunoSEQ multiplex PCR; TCRdb's copy keeps in-frame clones and lacks some. This table holds roughly 66,000 clones, 91% found once. The sequenced sample was peripheral blood. The receptors stem from a human donor with active COVID-19. The donor label of this sample is uncertain. Both conserved end residues are part of each CDR3. The order of the fields is V gene, clone size, J gene, D gene, CDR3 DNA, CDR3 protein. A D gene is named only where the DNA matches it firmly. Size values are once, few and many counts, or a class for expanded clones, and some rows have none.

V gene: TRBV18
clone size: few
J gene: TRBJ2-1
D gene: TRBD2
CDR3 DNA: TGTGCCAGCTCACCCTCAGCGGGAGAATACAATGAGCAGTTCTTC
CDR3 protein: CASSPSAGEYNEQFF

V gene: TRBV6-1
clone size: NA
J gene: TRBJ1-2
D gene: TRBD1
CDR3 DNA: TGTGCCAGCAGTGAATTGTTCACAGGGGTGGGTGGCTACACCTTC
CDR3 protein: CASSELFTGVGGYTF

V gene: TRBV7-6
clone size: NA
J gene: TRBJ2-3
D gene: TRBD1
CDR3 DNA: TGTGCCAGCAGCTTAGAGGGACAGGGGGCTAGGCATACGCAGTATTTT
CDR3 protein: CASSLEGQGARHTQYF

V gene: TRBV15
clone size: once
J gene: TRBJ1-4
D gene: NA
CDR3 DNA: TGTGCCACCAGCAGAGTTTCACGGGAAAAACTGTTTTTT
CDR3 protein: CATSRVSREKLFF

V gene: TRBV4-1
clone size: NA
J gene: TRBJ2-3
D gene: TRBD1
CDR3 DNA: TGCGCCAGCAGCCAAGACCACCGAAGGGACAGCCCAACAGATACGCAGTATTTT
CDR3 protein: CASSQDHRRDSPTDTQYF

V gene: TRBV5-8
clone size: NA
J gene: TRBJ2-7
D gene: TRBD1
CDR3 DNA: TGTGCCAGCACCCGACGGGACAGGGTAGGTTACGAGCAGTACTTC
CDR3 protein: CASTRRDRVGYEQYF

V gene: TRBV9
clone size: NA
J gene: TRBJ2-5
D gene: TRBD2
CDR3 DNA: TGTGCCAGCAGCAGTAGCGGGAGTAGTCCGGAGACCCAGTACTTC
CDR3 protein: CASSSSGSSPETQYF

V gene: TRBV27
clone size: NA
J gene: TRBJ2-3
D gene: NA
CDR3 DNA: TGTGCCAGCAGTCGGGAAGTTCAGGATACGCAGTATTTT
CDR3 protein: CASSREVQDTQYF

V gene: TRBV6-2/TRBV6-3
clone size: NA
J gene: TRBJ2-1
D gene: NA
CDR3 DNA: TGTGCCAGCAGTTACTCCAGTGAGCAGTTCTTC
CDR3 protein: CASSYSSEQFF

V gene: TRBV4-3
clone size: NA
J gene: TRBJ1-1
D gene: NA
CDR3 DNA: TGCGCCAGCAGCCAAGAGGCGATGACAGTGAACACTGAAGCTTTCTTT
CDR3 protein: CASSQEAMTVNTEAFF

V gene: TRBV18
clone size: NA
J gene: TRBJ1-6
D gene: NA
CDR3 DNA: TGTGCCAGCTCAACTAATAATTCACCCCTCCACTTT
CDR3 protein: CASSTNNSPLHF

V gene: TRBV7-2
clone size: NA
J gene: TRBJ2-7
D gene: TRBD2
CDR3 DNA: TGTGCCAGCAGCGGCCCTTGGGAAGCGGGAGGCGCCTACGAGCAGTACTTC
CDR3 protein: CASSGPWEAGGAYEQYF

V gene: TRBV2
clone size: NA
J gene: TRBJ2-5
D gene: NA
CDR3 DNA: TGTGCCAGCACGCGGCAAGAGACCCAGTACTTC
CDR3 protein: CASTRQETQYF

V gene: TRBV2
clone size: NA
J gene: TRBJ1-5
D gene: NA
CDR3 DNA: TGTGCCAGCCTTGACACAGTGGATAGCAATCAGCCCCAGCATTTT
CDR3 protein: CASLDTVDSNQPQHF

V gene: TRBV9
clone size: NA
J gene: TRBJ1-1
D gene: NA
CDR3 DNA: TGTGCCAGCAGCGTAGAAGGGACAAGGAACACTGAAGCTTTCTTT
CDR3 protein: CASSVEGTRNTEAFF

V gene: TRBV29-1
clone size: NA
J gene: TRBJ1-5
D gene: NA
CDR3 DNA: TGCAGCGTTGAAGTTGGGGGGGTGGATCAGCCCCAGCATTTT
CDR3 protein: CSVEVGGVDQPQHF

V gene: TRBV19
clone size: NA
J gene: TRBJ1-3
D gene: NA
CDR3 DNA: TGTGCCAGTAGTATAATACCAGGGAACGCTGGAAACACCATATATTTT
CDR3 protein: CASSIIPGNAGNTIYF

V gene: TRBV19
clone size: NA
J gene: TRBJ1-5
D gene: TRBD1
CDR3 DNA: TGTGCCAGTAACCTCTATGGGCGGACAGGGGAGCCCCAGCATTTT
CDR3 protein: CASNLYGRTGEPQHF

V gene: TRBV19
clone size: NA
J gene: TRBJ2-7
D gene: TRBD2
CDR3 DNA: TGTGCCAGTAGTAAGGCTAGCGGGTCGCCGGGAGAGCAGTACTTC
CDR3 protein: CASSKASGSPGEQYF

V gene: TRBV24-1
clone size: NA
J gene: TRBJ2-1
D gene: TRBD1
CDR3 DNA: TGTGCCACCAGTGACCTCGACAGGGAACTCTACAATGAGCAGTTCTTC
CDR3 protein: CATSDLDRELYNEQFF

V gene: TRBV28
clone size: NA
J gene: TRBJ2-5
D gene: NA
CDR3 DNA: TGTGCCAGCAGTTCCGGGGGTTGGAACCAAGAGACCCAGTACTTC
CDR3 protein: CASSSGGWNQETQYF

V gene: TRBV3-1/TRBV3-2
clone size: NA
J gene: TRBJ1-5
D gene: NA
CDR3 DNA: TGTGCCAGCAGCACAGGGAGTCAGCCCCAGCATTTT
CDR3 protein: CASSTGSQPQHF

V gene: TRBV7-9
clone size: NA
J gene: TRBJ2-5
D gene: NA
CDR3 DNA: TGTGCCAGCAGCTTATTTGGAGGGGAAGAGACCCAGTACTTC
CDR3 protein: CASSLFGGEETQYF

V gene: TRBV6-2/TRBV6-3
clone size: NA
J gene: TRBJ1-1
D gene: NA
CDR3 DNA: TGTGCCAGCAGTCAGGTCACTACTGAAGCTTTCTTT
CDR3 protein: CASSQVTTEAFF

V gene: TRBV6-5
clone size: NA
J gene: TRBJ2-1
D gene: NA
CDR3 DNA: TGTGCCAGCAGTTATGGCCAAGTGTGGGCCGATGAGCAGTTCTTC
CDR3 protein: CASSYGQVWADEQFF

V gene: TRBV4-3
clone size: NA
J gene: TRBJ2-1
D gene: TRBD2
CDR3 DNA: TGCGCCAGCAGCCGCGGACTAGCGGGAGAACATGAGCAGTTCTTC
CDR3 protein: CASSRGLAGEHEQFF

V gene: TRBV2
clone size: NA
J gene: TRBJ2-2
D gene: NA
CDR3 DNA: TGTGCCAGCACCCCACTACAGGGTAGAGGCGGGGAGCTGTTTTTT
CDR3 protein: CASTPLQGRGGELFF

V gene: TRBV5-6
clone size: NA
J gene: TRBJ2-5
D gene: TRBD2
CDR3 DNA: TGTGCCAGCAGCTTAAGACTAGCGGGAGGGCCTCGAGAGACCCAGTACTTC
CDR3 protein: CASSLRLAGGPRETQYF

V gene: TRBV5-1
clone size: NA
J gene: TRBJ2-5
D gene: NA
CDR3 DNA: TGCGCCAGCAGCTTGGAGGTGACTGGGACCCAGTACTTC
CDR3 protein: CASSLEVTGTQYF

V gene: TRBV29-1
clone size: NA
J gene: TRBJ2-1
D gene: NA
CDR3 DNA: TGCAGCGTTGACTCTTCGGGTAATGAGCAGTTCTTC
CDR3 protein: CSVDSSGNEQFF

V gene: TRBV4-3
clone size: NA
J gene: TRBJ1-5
D gene: NA
CDR3 DNA: TGCGCCAGCAGCCAAGATAGGGGTCAGCCCCAGCATTTT
CDR3 protein: CASSQDRGQPQHF

V gene: TRBV3-1/TRBV3-2
clone size: NA
J gene: TRBJ1-2
D gene: NA
CDR3 DNA: TGTGCCAGCAGCCAAGACAGGGACTCCTATGGCTACACCTTC
CDR3 protein: CASSQDRDSYGYTF

V gene: TRBV19
clone size: NA
J gene: TRBJ1-1
D gene: TRBD1
CDR3 DNA: TGTGCCAGTAGGTTCGGGACAGCCTTTAAAGTGAACACTGAAGCTTTCTTT
CDR3 protein: CASRFGTAFKVNTEAFF

V gene: TRBV28
clone size: NA
J gene: TRBJ1-5
D gene: NA
CDR3 DNA: TGTGCCAGCAGGCCCGGGGGGATCAATCAGCCCCAGCATTTT
CDR3 protein: CASRPGGINQPQHF

V gene: TRBV23-1
clone size: NA
J gene: TRBJ2-7
D gene: NA
CDR3 DNA: TGCGCCAGCAGTCAATCGTCCAATGCCTACGAGCAGTACTTC
CDR3 protein: CASSQSSNAYEQYF

V gene: TRBV19
clone size: NA
J gene: TRBJ2-3
D gene: NA
CDR3 DNA: TGTGCCAGTAGCGATAGAGAAACCAGGACAGATACGCAGTATTTT
CDR3 protein: CASSDRETRTDTQYF

V gene: TRBV9
clone size: NA
J gene: TRBJ2-5
D gene: TRBD2
CDR3 DNA: TGTGCCAGCAGCACCGGGGGGGGGCCCGGGGAGACCCAGTACTTC
CDR3 protein: CASSTGGGPGETQYF

V gene: TRBV2
clone size: NA
J gene: TRBJ2-1
D gene: NA
CDR3 DNA: TGTGCCAGCGGGGTAGGGGCCTACAATGAGCAGTTCTTC
CDR3 protein: CASGVGAYNEQFF

V gene: TRBV9
clone size: NA
J gene: TRBJ2-1
D gene: TRBD2
CDR3 DNA: TGTGCCAGCAGCGTAGGAATAGCGGGAGGCAATGAGCAGTTCTTC
CDR3 protein: CASSVGIAGGNEQFF

V gene: TRBV5-1
clone size: NA
J gene: TRBJ2-1
D gene: NA
CDR3 DNA: TGCGCCAGTAGCGGAGCTTACAATGAGCAGTTCTTC
CDR3 protein: CASSGAYNEQFF

V gene: TRBV11-3
clone size: NA
J gene: TRBJ2-1
D gene: NA
CDR3 DNA: TGTGCCAGCACAGACGGAGGACGGTGGCAGTTCTTC
CDR3 protein: CASTDGGRWQFF

V gene: TRBV19
clone size: NA
J gene: TRBJ1-3
D gene: NA
CDR3 DNA: TGTGCCAGTAATCCCCGGGACTCCCGCTCTGGAAACACCATATATTTT
CDR3 protein: CASNPRDSRSGNTIYF

V gene: TRBV5-1
clone size: NA
J gene: TRBJ1-6
D gene: TRBD1
CDR3 DNA: TGCGCCAGCAGCTTCCAACAGGGGGCGAGTGGCTCACCCCTCCACTTT
CDR3 protein: CASSFQQGASGSPLHF

V gene: TRBV6-2/TRBV6-3
clone size: NA
J gene: TRBJ2-1
D gene: NA
CDR3 DNA: TGTGCCAGCAGTTACTCGGCTAGCCGAACTGAGCAGTTCTTC
CDR3 protein: CASSYSASRTEQFF

V gene: TRBV12-3/TRBV12-4
clone size: NA
J gene: TRBJ2-7
D gene: NA
CDR3 DNA: TGTGCCAGCAGTTCTGGGACTTACGAGCAGTACTTC
CDR3 protein: CASSSGTYEQYF

V gene: TRBV11-2
clone size: NA
J gene: TRBJ2-3
D gene: NA
CDR3 DNA: TGTGCCAGCAGCTCTCCTGCTTCAGGAACAGATACGCAGTATTTT
CDR3 protein: CASSSPASGTDTQYF

V gene: TRBV9
clone size: NA
J gene: TRBJ2-5
D gene: NA
CDR3 DNA: TGTGCCAGCAGCGTAGCTGTGGCAGGGATAAGGGAGACCCAGTACTTC
CDR3 protein: CASSVAVAGIRETQYF

V gene: TRBV10-3
clone size: NA
J gene: TRBJ2-3
D gene: NA
CDR3 DNA: TGTGCCACCGGGACACGAAGCACAGATACGCAGTATTTT
CDR3 protein: CATGTRSTDTQYF

V gene: TRBV7-2
clone size: NA
J gene: TRBJ2-2
D gene: NA
CDR3 DNA: TGTGCCAGCAGCTTAGTATTCCAGTCGAACACCGGGGAGCTGTTTTTT
CDR3 protein: CASSLVFQSNTGELFF

V gene: TRBV7-6
clone size: NA
J gene: TRBJ1-2
D gene: TRBD1
CDR3 DNA: TGTGCCAGCAGCGCCAGCGGGAGAGGGGGCGGCTATGGCTACACCTTC
CDR3 protein: CASSASGRGGGYGYTF

V gene: TRBV19
clone size: NA
J gene: TRBJ2-7
D gene: NA
CDR3 DNA: TGTGCCAGCAGGGGTTTTAGGAACGAGCAGTACTTC
CDR3 protein: CASRGFRNEQYF

V gene: TRBV5-4
clone size: NA
J gene: TRBJ2-5
D gene: TRBD2
CDR3 DNA: TGTGCCAGCAGCCTCCGACTAGCGGGAGCGACCCAGTACTTC
CDR3 protein: CASSLRLAGATQYF

V gene: TRBV3-1/TRBV3-2
clone size: few
J gene: TRBJ1-5
D gene: TRBD1
CDR3 DNA: TGTGCCAGCAGCCAAGGACAGGGGCCCCAATGGCCCCAGCATTTT
CDR3 protein: CASSQGQGPQWPQHF

V gene: TRBV20-1
clone size: NA
J gene: TRBJ2-4
D gene: TRBD2
CDR3 DNA: TGCAGTGCTAGTTTAGCGGGAGGTAGGAGGGCCAAAAACATTCAGTACTTC
CDR3 protein: CSASLAGGRRAKNIQYF

V gene: TRBV7-2
clone size: NA
J gene: TRBJ2-7
D gene: TRBD1
CDR3 DNA: TGTGCCAGCAGCCCAGGACAGGGGCGCGAGCAGTACTTC
CDR3 protein: CASSPGQGREQYF

V gene: TRBV2
clone size: NA
J gene: TRBJ2-1
D gene: NA
CDR3 DNA: TGTGCCAGCATGGCGGACTACAATGAGCAGTTCTTC
CDR3 protein: CASMADYNEQFF

V gene: TRBV14
clone size: once
J gene: TRBJ1-2
D gene: NA
CDR3 DNA: TGTGCCAGCAGCCAAGAGCAGTCCTATGGCTACACCTTC
CDR3 protein: CASSQEQSYGYTF